This record covers a single T cell receptor beta chain. The target antigen is unknown. This sample was included in a study of shared clonotypes between healthy human individuals. About the research overall: Each donor had three CD4 naive, three CD4 memory, two CD8 naive and one CD8 memory plate. Regarding the study as a whole: Only a few donors were included, so the genetic and exposure-history diversity represented was limited. Larger estimated richness was generally recorded for naive subsets relative to memory subsets.

The table came from immunoSEQ multiplex PCR; TCRdb's copy has only in-frame clones and leaves some out. Among 700,000 or so clones listed, about two thirds were seen once. V lost 1 base, J lost 5 bases, and 14 bases lay in between. This CDR3 spans 15 amino acids. Germline V lookup: CDR1 SGHVS, CDR2 FQNEAQ. The sequencing sample was made of memory CD4+ T cells sorted from blood. Subset indicated: CD45RA-negative fraction. This chain uses TRBV7-8 with TRBJ2-5, with D possibly TRBD2 on 6 matching bases. The sequence came from a woman aged 25 to 39 in good health. The CDR3 DNA follows: TGTGCCAGCAGCTTAGGTCGTGGCGGGAAGGAGACCCAGTACTTC. Amino acids: CASSLGRGGKETQYF.